This T cell receptor beta chain is from a study of shared clonotypes between healthy human individuals. Study-level points and caveats: Some clonotypes were shared by all four sorted-subset donors, while others were not shared. The non-shared ones had lower generation probabilities than the shared ones. As a rule, naive subsets had a larger estimated richness than memory subsets.

Sorted-subset replicate PCRs used around 0.2 ug DNA, approximately 33,000 T cell genomes. Generated by immunoSEQ multiplex PCR, the TCRdb table keeps only in-frame clones and is missing some. The data contain millions of clones, less than 95% of them singletons. Worth noting for this clone: Its cognate antigen is unknown.

Naivety among CD8 cells was defined by CD45RO negativity and positive CCR7 selection, thereby excluding terminally differentiated effector memory CD45RA+ cells. Donors comprised only Caucasian adults living in Nashville, Tennessee. The sequencing input was naive CD8+ T cells sorted from blood. The TCR was taken from a man between 18 and 29 years old in good health.

CDR3 sequence: CATSGSSYEQYF. CDR3 bases: TGTGCCACATCCGGGAGCTCCTACGAGCAGTACTTC. The V and J genes are TRBV19 and TRBJ2-7; weak D call: TRBD2 (6 bases). CDR1 is LNHDA and CDR2 is SQIVND in the germline V gene (reference sequence). This CDR3 has 12 residues. V gave up 10 bases and J gave up 0 bases, with 10 bases separating them.